Here is one T cell receptor (beta chain) with its context. As yet, its antigen is unknown. Thyroid surgery was preceded by no treatment in any patient. The data were obtained in a study of metastatic and nonmetastatic thyroid tumors. Study findings and constraints: Across blood and tumor, TCR beta diversity in malignant thyroid tumors was reportedly significantly higher than in benign nodules.

Original processing methods: Using the CDR3 differences seen across clinicopathological groups, the authors built a distant-metastasis classifier for papillary thyroid cancer, which was meant to discriminate distant-metastatic patients. TCRdb redid the clone calls on the PCR reads using MiXCR. The V and J calls were determined by TCRdb, not by the authors. The data contain 65,000 to 70,000 clones, 13% to 15% of them singletons. V was trimmed by 5 bases and J by 1 base, leaving 11 bases between them. This CDR3 is 14 amino acids long. Germline V CDR1 and CDR2: MNHNS, SASEGT. V and J are TRBV6-1 and TRBJ1-2, with no clear D. This TCR came from a male donor with papillary thyroid cancer or a benign thyroid nodule (not recorded which). Some clones in this sample may be carry-over from other donors' samples. The sequenced sample was blood. The DNA for the CDR3 is TGTGCCAGCAGTACGCGGACGGGTAACTATGGCTACACCTTC. Translation gives CASSTRTGNYGYTF.